This T cell receptor (beta chain) emerged from a study of post-analysis software for immune sequencing data. Losses at the gene ends were 3 bases for V and 0 bases for J; bases not matched to a gene: 8. Germline V gene lookup returns CDR1 SGDLS and CDR2 YYNGEE. CDR3 size: 17 residues. Study-level findings and limits: Batch-matched samples strongly co-clustered by F measure. There were five TRBV segments more frequent in patients than controls, and TRBV5-6, TRBV5-1 and TRBV20-1 were among them.

Of note for this clonotype: What it binds is not known.

The TCR beta cDNA libraries contained unique molecular identifiers. The authors obtained some 500,000 cDNA molecules from roughly 1 to 10 million T cells. TCRdb fed the PCR reads into MiXCR, producing one record per CDR3 protein. The profile shows roughly 580,000 distinct CDR3 sequences, 44% of them singletons. The receptor was derived from a girl aged 10-17 years with multiple sclerosis. This rearrangement joins TRBV9 to TRBJ2-3; 9 nucleotides align to TRBD2. The sample taken for sequencing was blood. In nucleotides, the CDR3 is TGTGCCAGCAGCGCGGACCTAGCGGGACTAAGCACAGATACGCAGTATTTT. It encodes CASSADLAGLSTDTQYF.